This T cell receptor beta chain is from a study of blood T cell repertoires in COVID-19 (TCRdb year 2020). Background on the whole study: The collaborator samples originated in the United States, Italy and Spain and spanned the acute and convalescent phases of COVID-19. Samples were obtained from the ongoing ImmuneRACE study (first 160 participants) and from 950 to 1,500 subjects provided by 6 global collaborators. The material from the prospective study consisted of cDNA or gDNA derived from T cells, B-cell-depleted T cells, or PBMCs. Where available, HLA class I and class II types were taken from metadata supplied by the sample provider and were not determined by assay-based typing. The repertoires were made available in a free public database intended to serve as a resource for research on the immune response to SARS-CoV-2. Deeply sampled blood TCRbeta repertoires from subjects exposed to, actively infected with, or recovered from COVID-19 were included in the dataset. A de-identified subject ID, COVID-19 status, age in years and sex were almost always included in the sample metadata.

In the prospective study, participants were roughly 18 to 90 years old, resided in about two dozen geographic areas of the United States, and were enrolled through a virtual design. In the prospective study, participants were assigned to cohorts based on the clinical history participants reported in a screening survey and a study questionnaire. For ImmuneRACE Cohort 3, a participant was defined as recovered based on two consecutive negative NP/OP PCR tests, clearance by a healthcare professional, or resolution of symptoms. In the prospective study, whole blood, serum and a nasopharyngeal or oropharyngeal swab were collected from each participant by mobile phlebotomists. Participants in the prospective study had the option to provide additional blood draws and questionnaires over an approximately 2-month period. Prospective study blood samples were shipped either frozen or at room temperature before DNA extraction.

As for this clone: The antigen it recognizes is unknown. Base qualities are missing; no much larger clone stands one base away.

TCRbeta CDR3 regions were amplified from genomic DNA by means of the immunoSEQ Assay, a bias-controlled multiplex PCR. For the original study's pipeline: The number of nucleated cells in each sample was estimated by amplification of reference gene primers within the assay. To quantify the absolute abundance of each unique TCRbeta CDR3 rearrangement, sequence reads were collapsed and filtered. For each sample, productive Simpson clonality was calculated as the square root of Simpson's diversity index across productive rearrangements. In TCRdb, the immuneACCESS table is reduced to in-frame sequences with V and J assigned. These tables do not hold every clone; where another copy was compared, an unresolved V gene accounts for under half, and the others remain unexplained. V and J calls and clone size come straight from that table; D and trimming were deduced from the DNA. This sample lists roughly 500,000 clones; around nine tenths were detected once. The ten largest clones represent roughly 8.5% of the sample.

Paper-wide results and their limitations: How much clinical and demographic metadata was included differed by source and by participant, and the metadata was provided uncurated.

This TCR came from a woman aged 55 to 70 who had recovered from COVID-19. Material: PBMCs or T cells enriched from blood (not recorded which).

The bases are TGTGCCACCCGGGCGGGTTTCGGCACTGAAGCTTTCTTT. It is translated as CATRAGFGTEAFF. Rearrangement joined TRBV24-1 to TRBJ1-1, with the D gene not confidently named. CDR1 and CDR2 (KGHDR, SFDVKD) derive from the germline V gene. There are 13 amino acids in the CDR3, from cysteine to phenylalanine inclusive. Solely the CDR3 DNA is kept, with 39 bases framed from the first base. V gives up 9 bases and J gives up 4 bases, and the segment between their germline ends measures 14 bases.